This T cell receptor (beta chain) appears in the sequencing data of a study of T-cell memory formation after mild COVID-19. The CDR3 totals 14 residues. Germline assignment: CDR1 SGHAT and CDR2 FQNNGV. The V gene lost 5 bases and the J gene lost 7 bases, with 15 bases spanning the gap. After 5'RACE with constant-segment primers, TCR alpha and TCR beta cDNA libraries carrying sample barcodes and UMIs were obtained. TCRdb reprocessed the 5' RACE reads with MiXCR, giving one entry per CDR3 protein. The sample consists of 340,000 or so distinct CDR3 sequences, 10% to 15% of them appearing once. This clonotype was recorded a few times.

The sequence was collected from a man aged 18 to 30 who had mild COVID-19 (a few samples of this study predate the infection). Cell type and time point are not known. This chain uses TRBV11-2 with TRBJ2-1; a possible D gene is TRBD1 (6 bases). The specimen was PBMCs or a T cell subset sorted from them (not recorded which). The DNA for the CDR3 is TGTGCCAGCAGCCCCCAGGCCGGACAGAATGAGCAGTTCTTC. As protein: CASSPQAGQNEQFF.